The TCR beta chain described here comes from a study of control samples from healthy donors and cancer patients. V was pared by 7 bases and J by 3 bases, with 16 bases between. The CDR3 spans 15 residues. The V gene's germline CDR1 is LGHDT and CDR2 YNNKEL (reference sequence). Here immunoSEQ multiplex PCR was the method, and the copy in TCRdb shows in-frame clones only, minus some. The repertoire has 45,000 to 60,000 clones, approximately 90% of them found once; the top ten carry approximately 0.8%. Sequenced: PBMCs. The sequence derives from a man under 40 with colorectal cancer. The rearrangement joins TRBV3-1 (or the pseudogene TRBV3-2) to TRBJ2-1, with D tentatively TRBD2 (6 bases). The CDR3 DNA reads as TGTGCCAGCACCCTTCGGCGGGGTTACTACAATGAGCAGTTCTTC. Amino acid sequence: CASTLRRGYYNEQFF.